The 14 T cell receptor beta chains below come from one sample, sequenced in a study of blood T cell repertoires in COVID-19. The assay was immunoSEQ multiplex PCR, and TCRdb's table has in-frame clones only and misses some. The table includes 120,000 to 150,000 clones, more than 70% detected once. The sequenced sample consisted of peripheral blood. These receptors were taken from a human donor in a cohort sampled during active COVID-19.

V gene TRBV7-9 combines with J gene TRBJ2-3; 12 bases are shared with TRBD1. Unmatched junction bases numbered 4, after V lost 3 bases and J lost 6 bases. Germline V gives CDR1 SEHNR, CDR2 FQNEAQ (reference sequence). CDR3 size: 15 residues. Written as DNA, the CDR3 is TGTGCCAGCAGCTTCGGGACAGGGGGCTTCGATACGCAGTATTTT. Translating gives CASSFGTGGFDTQYF.

The rearrangement uses TRBV10-1 and TRBJ1-2; D is undetermined. The germline V gene encodes CDR1 WNHNN and CDR2 SYGVQD (reference sequence). With 0 bases removed from V and 7 bases from J, the gap between germline ends came to 18 bases. The CDR3 extends over 16 amino acids. In nucleotides, the CDR3 is TGCGCCAGCAGTGAGTCGGGAGATCCCCTTATGAGTGGCTACACCTTC. Protein product: CASSESGDPLMSGYTF.

The CDR3 spells CASSLMEVSGYGYTF. CDR3 in DNA: TGTGCCAGCAGCTTGATGGAGGTATCGGGCTATGGCTACACCTTC. This chain connects TRBV5-8 to TRBJ1-2; D is unresolved. Germline V gives CDR1 SGHTS, CDR2 YDEGEE. The CDR3 is 15 residues long. Deletions cut 1 base from V and 4 bases from J, with 14 bases between.

V is TRBV6-5 and J is TRBJ1-4; a weak D match, TRBD1 (6 bases). This CDR3 is built from 15 residues. Germline values: CDR1 MNHEY, CDR2 SVGAGI. V lost 0 bases to trimming and J lost 8 bases, with 13 bases between them. This CDR3 is CASSYSGHQREKLFF. The DNA for the CDR3 is TGTGCCAGCAGTTACTCGGGACACCAGAGGGAAAAACTGTTTTTT.

The chain recombines TRBV6-1 with TRBJ1-5; maybe TRBD1 (6 bases). Germline V gene lookup returns CDR1 MNHNS and CDR2 SASEGT. The CDR3 length is 17 residues. Trimming pared 4 bases from V and 5 bases from J, leaving 21 bases between. The CDR3 DNA reads as TGTGCCAGCAGTGTTTCCCCGATGGGGGCAGCCGATCAGCCCCAGCATTTT. It codes for CASSVSPMGAADQPQHF.

This rearrangement joins TRBV9 to TRBJ2-1; D possibly corresponds to TRBD2 (7 bases). CDR1 is SGDLS and CDR2 is YYNGEE in the germline V gene. The CDR3 consists of 15 residues. The V and J ends lost 0 bases and 2 bases respectively, with 9 bases between them. This chain's CDR3 is CASSVGGGPYNEQFF. CDR3 nucleotide sequence: TGTGCCAGCAGCGTAGGGGGGGGCCCCTACAATGAGCAGTTCTTC.

V and J are TRBV28 and TRBJ2-1, with 8 nucleotides matching TRBD2. This CDR3 is built from 17 residues. V lost 2 bases and J lost 8; bases outside the gene matches: 14. Germline-derived CDR1 and CDR2 are MDHEN and SYDVKM. In nucleotides, the CDR3 is TGTGCCAGCAGTTTAGTATTGGGGGGGACTAGATTCTATGAGCAGTTCTTC. Amino acid sequence: CASSLVLGGTRFYEQFF. Combining the CDR3 with reference TRBV28 and TRBJ2-1 gives the whole variable domain DVKVTQSSRYLVKRTGEKVFLECVQDMDHENMFWYRQDPGLGLRLIYFSYDVKMKEKGDIPEGYSVSREKKERFSLILESASTNQTSMYLCASSLVLGGTRFYEQFFGPGTRLTVL.

The chain couples TRBV6-2 or TRBV6-3 to TRBJ1-2; D ambiguous. This CDR3 spans 14 amino acids. Germline-derived CDR1 and CDR2 are MNHEY and SVGEGT. V was cut by 2 bases and J by 4 bases, with 11 bases left in between. The CDR3 is CASSYLRVTYGYTF. CDR3 nucleotides: TGTGCCAGCAGTTACCTACGGGTTACCTATGGCTACACCTTC.

In DNA form, the CDR3 reads TGTGCCAGCAACTGGGTGACAGTGGAGACCCAGTACTTC. This codes for CASNWVTVETQYF. The J gene is TRBJ2-5, the V gene TRBV6-5, with D perhaps TRBD1 (5 bases). CDR1 MNHEY and CDR2 SVGAGI come from the germline V gene. Trimming took off 7 bases at V and 5 bases at J, with 14 bases between the two ends. CDR3 size: 13 residues.

V usage is TRBV9 and J usage is TRBJ2-6, with TRBD1 matching over 9 bases. The CDR3 is 19 amino acids. V dropped 1 base and J dropped 0; count of bases not matched to a gene: 8. CDR1 is SGDLS and CDR2 is YYNGEE in the germline V gene. In nucleotides, the CDR3 is TGTGCCAGCAGCGTATCCGGGACAGGGCGGTTCTCTGGGGCCAACGTCCTGACTTTC. This gives the protein CASSVSGTGRFSGANVLTF.

This chain joins TRBV6-2 or TRBV6-3 and TRBJ2-7; TRBD1 aligns across 7 bases. With V trimmed by 6 bases and J by 2 bases, 7 bases remained unmatched. Germline lookup yields CDR1 MNHEY and CDR2 SVGEGT. The CDR3 spans 14 residues. The chain's CDR3 is CASSDPGQTYEQYF. CDR3 DNA sequence: TGTGCCAGCAGCGACCCGGGACAGACCTACGAGCAGTACTTC.

The chain couples TRBV27 to TRBJ2-3; perhaps TRBD1 as D (5 bases). Germline V CDR1 and CDR2: MNHEY, SMNVEV (reference sequence). This CDR3 region has 19 residues. The ends were cut back, 7 bases at V and 6 bases at J, with 32 bases in the middle. CDR3 bases: TGTGCCAGCATTTCCAAGACGGCGGCGAGACTGGGGCCGTCGGATACGCAGTATTTT. Translating gives CASISKTAARLGPSDTQYF.

This sequence joins TRBV4-3 and TRBJ2-5; the match to TRBD2 covers 9 bases. The CDR3 sequence is 18 residues long. The J segment lost 2 bases and the V segment lost 3 bases, leaving 13 bases of the junction unmatched. Germline V gene data show CDR1 as LGHNA and CDR2 as YSLEER. CDR3 DNA sequence: TGCGCCAGCAGCCAGATATTTGAGCGGGGGGCCCAGCAAGAGACCCAGTACTTC. Protein product: CASSQIFERGAQQETQYF.

This clone was observed a handful of times. This rearrangement joins TRBV4-3 to TRBJ1-5; D call uncertain. The CDR3 runs 14 residues. Trimming removed 4 bases at V and 5 bases at J, with 12 bases between. Germline loops: CDR1 LGHNA, CDR2 YSLEER. CDR3 in DNA: TGCGCCAGCAGCCCTTCACGCGGGGATCAGCCCCAGCATTTT. This codes for CASSPSRGDQPQHF.